The clone carrying this T cell receptor (beta chain) was picked up a small number of times. The target antigen is unknown. Trimming pared 2 bases from V and 3 bases from J, leaving 7 bases between. CDR3 size: 13 residues. Germline CDR1 ENHRY, CDR2 SYGVKD. The data originate from a study of long-term antiretroviral therapy in people with HIV. Whole-study findings and limits: Clones that had undergone expansion before ART prevailed in the repertoire throughout all time points. Older ART regimens were possibly in use when the blood was collected between about 2003 and 2018.

Samples held about 0.9-11 million cryopreserved PBMC, and DNA extraction followed. Runs used v3.0 of the immunoSEQ assay and were done at survey level. The method was immunoSEQ multiplex PCR; TCRdb's version includes in-frame clones alone and lacks a portion of them. The sample holds some 35,000 clones, roughly 74% seen once. This chain connects TRBV10-3 to TRBJ1-1, with D hard to call. The receptor's source is a man aged 50-59 years with HIV. Sequenced here: unsorted PBMCs, sampled 3 years after starting antiretroviral therapy. CDR3 bases: TGTGCCATCAGTGAGACGGGATACACTGAAGCTTTCTTT. As protein: CAISETGYTEAFF.